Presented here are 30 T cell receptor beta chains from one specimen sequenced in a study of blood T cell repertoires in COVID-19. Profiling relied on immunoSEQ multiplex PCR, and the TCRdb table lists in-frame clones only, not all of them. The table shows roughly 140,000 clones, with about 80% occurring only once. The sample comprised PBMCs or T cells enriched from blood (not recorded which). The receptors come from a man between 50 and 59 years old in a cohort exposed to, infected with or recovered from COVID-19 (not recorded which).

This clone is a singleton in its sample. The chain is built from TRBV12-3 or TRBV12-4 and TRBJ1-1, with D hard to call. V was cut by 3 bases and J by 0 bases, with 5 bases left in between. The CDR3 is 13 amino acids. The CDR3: CASSFPVNTEAFF. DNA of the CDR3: TGTGCCAGCAGTTTCCCCGTGAACACTGAAGCTTTCTTT.

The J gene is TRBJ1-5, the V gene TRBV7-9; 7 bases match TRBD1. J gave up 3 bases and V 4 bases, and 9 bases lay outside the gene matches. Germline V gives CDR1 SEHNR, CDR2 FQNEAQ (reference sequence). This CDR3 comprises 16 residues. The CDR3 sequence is CASSSGSTGANQPQHF. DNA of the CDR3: TGTGCCAGCAGCTCCGGAAGTACAGGGGCCAATCAGCCCCAGCATTTT.

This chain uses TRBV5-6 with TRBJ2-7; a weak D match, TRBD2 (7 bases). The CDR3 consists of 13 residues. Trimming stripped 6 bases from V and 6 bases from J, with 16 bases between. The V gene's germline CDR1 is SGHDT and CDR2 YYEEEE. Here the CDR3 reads CASNVPGGLEQYF. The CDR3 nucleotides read TGTGCCAGCAACGTTCCGGGGGGCCTCGAGCAGTACTTC.

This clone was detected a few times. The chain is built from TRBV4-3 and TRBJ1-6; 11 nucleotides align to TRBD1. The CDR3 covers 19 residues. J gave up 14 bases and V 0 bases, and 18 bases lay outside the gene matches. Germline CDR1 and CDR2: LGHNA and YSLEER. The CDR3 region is CASSQDRTLPGQGALALHF. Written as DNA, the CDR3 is TGCGCCAGCAGCCAAGATCGCACGTTGCCCGGACAGGGGGCGTTGGCCCTCCACTTT.

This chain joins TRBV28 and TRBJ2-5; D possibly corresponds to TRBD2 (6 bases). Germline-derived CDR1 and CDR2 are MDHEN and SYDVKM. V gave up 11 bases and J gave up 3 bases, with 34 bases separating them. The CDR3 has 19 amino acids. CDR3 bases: TGTGCCCACGTCGCCCGAGGCGGAGGGGTAGGAATCGGAAAAGAGACCCAGTACTTC. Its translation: CAHVARGGGVGIGKETQYF.

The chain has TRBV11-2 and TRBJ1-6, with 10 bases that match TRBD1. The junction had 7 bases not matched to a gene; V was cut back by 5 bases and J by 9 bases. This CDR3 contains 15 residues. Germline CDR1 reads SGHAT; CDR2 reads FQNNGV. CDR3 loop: CASSHAGTGVSPLHF. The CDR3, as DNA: TGTGCCAGCAGCCACGCCGGGACAGGGGTTTCACCCCTCCACTTT.

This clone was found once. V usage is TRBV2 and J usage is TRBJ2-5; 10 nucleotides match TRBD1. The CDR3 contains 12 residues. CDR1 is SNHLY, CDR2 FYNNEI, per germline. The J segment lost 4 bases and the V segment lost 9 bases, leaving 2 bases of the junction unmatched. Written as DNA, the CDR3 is TGTGCCAGTCGGGACAGGGGAGAGACCCAGTACTTC. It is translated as CASRDRGETQYF.

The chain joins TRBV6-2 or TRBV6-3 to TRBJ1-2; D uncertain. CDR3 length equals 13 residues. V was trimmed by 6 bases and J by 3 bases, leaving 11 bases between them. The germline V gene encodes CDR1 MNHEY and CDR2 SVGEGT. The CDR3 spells CASSLARDYGYTF. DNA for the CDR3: TGTGCCAGCAGCTTGGCACGGGACTATGGCTACACCTTC.

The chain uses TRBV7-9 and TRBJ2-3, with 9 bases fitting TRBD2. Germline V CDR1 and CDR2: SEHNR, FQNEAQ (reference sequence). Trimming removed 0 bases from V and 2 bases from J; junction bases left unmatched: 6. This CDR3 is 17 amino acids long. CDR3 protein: CASSLAKAGGLTDTQYF. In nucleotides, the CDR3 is TGTGCCAGCAGCTTAGCGAAAGCGGGAGGTCTCACAGATACGCAGTATTTT.

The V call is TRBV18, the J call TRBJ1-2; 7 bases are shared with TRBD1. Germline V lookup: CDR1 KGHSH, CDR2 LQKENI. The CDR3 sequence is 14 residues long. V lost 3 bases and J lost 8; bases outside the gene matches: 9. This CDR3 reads CASSPGQTEPGYTF. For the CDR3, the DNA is TGTGCCAGCTCACCGGGACAGACCGAGCCCGGCTACACCTTC. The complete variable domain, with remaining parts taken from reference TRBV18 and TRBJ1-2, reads NAGVMQNPRHLVRRRGQEARLRCSPMKGHSHVYWYRQLPEEGLKFMVYLQKENIIDESGMPKERFSAEFPKEGPSILRIQQVVRGDSAAYFCASSPGQTEPGYTFGSGTRLTVV.

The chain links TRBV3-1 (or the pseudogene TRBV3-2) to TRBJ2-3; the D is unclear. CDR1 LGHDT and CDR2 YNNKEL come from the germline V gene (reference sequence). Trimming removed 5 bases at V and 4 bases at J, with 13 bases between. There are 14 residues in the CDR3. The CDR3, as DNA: TGTGCCAGCAGCGACGGTGGGCCTCCAGATACGCAGTATTTT. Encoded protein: CASSDGGPPDTQYF.

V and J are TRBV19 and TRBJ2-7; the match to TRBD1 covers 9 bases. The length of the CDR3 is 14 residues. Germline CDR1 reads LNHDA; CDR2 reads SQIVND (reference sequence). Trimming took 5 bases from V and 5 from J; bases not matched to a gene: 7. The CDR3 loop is CASSGRDRADEQYF. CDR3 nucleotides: TGTGCCAGTAGTGGAAGGGACAGGGCCGACGAGCAGTACTTC.

The CDR3 DNA sequence: TGTGCCAGCAGACTGAGACAGGGGGCAGACGGGGAGCTGTTTTTT. Translating gives CASRLRQGADGELFF. The V and J genes are TRBV11-2 and TRBJ2-2, with 10 bases aligning to TRBD1. The CDR3 covers 15 residues. Germline trimming cut 6 bases from V and 7 bases from J; bases unmatched to any gene: 8. Germline CDR1 is SGHAT and CDR2 is FQNNGV.

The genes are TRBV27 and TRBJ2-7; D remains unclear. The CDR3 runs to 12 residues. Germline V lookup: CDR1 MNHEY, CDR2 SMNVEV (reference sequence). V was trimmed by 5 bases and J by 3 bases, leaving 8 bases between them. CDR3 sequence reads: CASSGFGYEQYF. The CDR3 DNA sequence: TGTGCCAGCAGTGGCTTTGGCTACGAGCAGTACTTC.

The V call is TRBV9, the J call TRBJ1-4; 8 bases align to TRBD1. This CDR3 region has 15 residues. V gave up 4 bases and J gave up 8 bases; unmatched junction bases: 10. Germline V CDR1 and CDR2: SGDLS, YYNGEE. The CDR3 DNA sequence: TGTGCCAGCAGCCCGGCGAACAGGGGGACAGAAAAACTGTTTTTT. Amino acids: CASSPANRGTEKLFF.

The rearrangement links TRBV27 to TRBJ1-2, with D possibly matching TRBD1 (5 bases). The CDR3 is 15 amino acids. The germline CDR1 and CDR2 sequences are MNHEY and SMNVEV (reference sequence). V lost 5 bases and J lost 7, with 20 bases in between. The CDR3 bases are TGTGCCAGCAGTCCCCAGGGCAGTCTCTGGAGTGGCTACACCTTC. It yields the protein CASSPQGSLWSGYTF.

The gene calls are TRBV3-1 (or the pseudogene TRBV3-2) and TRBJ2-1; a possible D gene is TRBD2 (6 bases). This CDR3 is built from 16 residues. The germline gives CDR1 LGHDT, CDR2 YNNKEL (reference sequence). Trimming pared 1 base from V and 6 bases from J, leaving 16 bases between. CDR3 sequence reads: CASSQVEGLLPNEQFF. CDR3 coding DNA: TGTGCCAGCAGCCAAGTCGAGGGACTTCTGCCCAATGAGCAGTTCTTC.

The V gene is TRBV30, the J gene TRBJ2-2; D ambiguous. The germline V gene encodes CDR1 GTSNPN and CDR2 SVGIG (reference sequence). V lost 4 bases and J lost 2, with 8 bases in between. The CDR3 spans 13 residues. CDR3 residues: CAWNRVNTGELFF. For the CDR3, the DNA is TGTGCCTGGAATCGGGTCAACACCGGGGAGCTGTTTTTT.

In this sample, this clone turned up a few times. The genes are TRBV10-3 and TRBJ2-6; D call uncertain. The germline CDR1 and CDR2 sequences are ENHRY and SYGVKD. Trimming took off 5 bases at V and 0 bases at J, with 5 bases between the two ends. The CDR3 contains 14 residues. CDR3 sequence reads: CAISSSSGANVLTF. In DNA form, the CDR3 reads TGTGCCATCAGTTCTAGCTCTGGGGCCAACGTCCTGACTTTC.

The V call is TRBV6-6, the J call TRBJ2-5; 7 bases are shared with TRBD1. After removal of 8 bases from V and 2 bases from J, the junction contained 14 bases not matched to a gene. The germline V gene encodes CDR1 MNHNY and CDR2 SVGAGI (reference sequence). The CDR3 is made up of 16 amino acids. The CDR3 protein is CASRAAGGRGQETQYF. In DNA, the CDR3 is TGTGCCAGCCGAGCCGCAGGGGGAAGGGGACAAGAGACCCAGTACTTC.

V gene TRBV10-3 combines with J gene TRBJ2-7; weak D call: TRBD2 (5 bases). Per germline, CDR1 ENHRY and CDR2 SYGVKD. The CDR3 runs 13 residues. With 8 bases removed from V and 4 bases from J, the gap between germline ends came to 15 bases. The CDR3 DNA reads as TGTGCCATCCAACGGGGTTTCGGGTACGAGCAGTACTTC. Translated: CAIQRGFGYEQYF.

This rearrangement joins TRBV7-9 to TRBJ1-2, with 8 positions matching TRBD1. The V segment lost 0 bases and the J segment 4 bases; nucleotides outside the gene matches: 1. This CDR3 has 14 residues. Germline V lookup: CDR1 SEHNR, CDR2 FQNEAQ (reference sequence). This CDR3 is CASSLATGGYGYTF. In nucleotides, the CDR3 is TGTGCCAGCAGCTTAGCAACAGGGGGCTATGGCTACACCTTC.

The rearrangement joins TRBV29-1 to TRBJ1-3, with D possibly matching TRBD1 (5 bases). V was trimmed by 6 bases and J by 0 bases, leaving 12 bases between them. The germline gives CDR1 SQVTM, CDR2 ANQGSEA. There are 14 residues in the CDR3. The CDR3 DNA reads TGCAGCGTGGTTACAGGTTTCTCTGGAAACACCATATATTTT. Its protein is CSVVTGFSGNTIYF.

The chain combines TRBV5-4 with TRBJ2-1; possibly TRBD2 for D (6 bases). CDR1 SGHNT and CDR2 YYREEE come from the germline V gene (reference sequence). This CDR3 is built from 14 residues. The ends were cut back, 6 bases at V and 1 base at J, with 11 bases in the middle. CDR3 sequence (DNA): TGTGCCAGCACCGCCGGGAGATCCTACAATGAGCAGTTCTTC. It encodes CASTAGRSYNEQFF.

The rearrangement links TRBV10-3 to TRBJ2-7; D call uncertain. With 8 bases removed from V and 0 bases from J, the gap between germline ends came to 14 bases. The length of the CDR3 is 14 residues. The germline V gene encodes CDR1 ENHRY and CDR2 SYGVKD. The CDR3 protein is CAIGQPTSSYEQYF. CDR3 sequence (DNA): TGTGCCATCGGGCAGCCAACAAGCTCCTACGAGCAGTACTTC.

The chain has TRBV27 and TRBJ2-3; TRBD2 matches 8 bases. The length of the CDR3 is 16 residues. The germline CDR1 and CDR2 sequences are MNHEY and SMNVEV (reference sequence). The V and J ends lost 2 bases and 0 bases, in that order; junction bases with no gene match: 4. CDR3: CASSLSGGRSTDTQYF. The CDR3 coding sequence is TGTGCCAGCAGTTTAAGCGGGGGCCGGAGCACAGATACGCAGTATTTT.

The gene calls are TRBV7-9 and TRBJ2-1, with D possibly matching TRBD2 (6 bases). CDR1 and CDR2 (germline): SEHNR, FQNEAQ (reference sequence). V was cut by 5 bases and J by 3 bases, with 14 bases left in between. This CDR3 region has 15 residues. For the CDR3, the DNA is TGTGCCAGCAGCAAACCCCTAGCGATCTACAATGAGCAGTTCTTC. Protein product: CASSKPLAIYNEQFF.

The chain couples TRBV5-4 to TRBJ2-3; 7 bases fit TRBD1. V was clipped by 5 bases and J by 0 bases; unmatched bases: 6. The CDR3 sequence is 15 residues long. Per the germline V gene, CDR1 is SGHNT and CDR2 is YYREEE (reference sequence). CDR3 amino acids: CASSYPGQSTDTQYF. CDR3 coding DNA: TGTGCCAGCAGTTACCCGGGACAGAGCACAGATACGCAGTATTTT.

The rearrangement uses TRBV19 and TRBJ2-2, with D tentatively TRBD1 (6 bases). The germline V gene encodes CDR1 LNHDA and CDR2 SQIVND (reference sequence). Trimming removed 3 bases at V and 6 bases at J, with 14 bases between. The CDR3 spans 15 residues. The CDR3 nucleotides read TGTGCCAGTAGTATGATACAAGGGGGTGCCGGGGAGCTGTTTTTT. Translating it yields CASSMIQGGAGELFF.

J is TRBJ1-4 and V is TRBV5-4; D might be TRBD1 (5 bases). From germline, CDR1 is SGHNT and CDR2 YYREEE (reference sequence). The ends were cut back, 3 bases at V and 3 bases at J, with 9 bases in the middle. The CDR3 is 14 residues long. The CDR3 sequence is CASSSDRANEKLFF. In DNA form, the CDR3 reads TGTGCCAGCAGCTCAGACAGAGCTAATGAAAAACTGTTTTTT. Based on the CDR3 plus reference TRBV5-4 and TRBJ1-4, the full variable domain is ETGVTQSPTHLIKTRGQQVTLRCSSQSGHNTVSWYQQALGQGPQFIFQYYREEENGRGNFPPRFSGLQFPNYSSELNVNALELDDSALYLCASSSDRANEKLFFGSGTQLSVL.